This T cell receptor beta chain was observed in a study of blood T cell repertoires in COVID-19 (dated by TCRdb to 2020 to 2021). About the full investigation: The collaborator samples originated in the United States, Italy and Spain and spanned the acute and convalescent phases of COVID-19. The material from the prospective study consisted of cDNA or gDNA derived from T cells, B-cell-depleted T cells, or PBMCs. The repertoires were made available in a free public database intended to serve as a resource for research on the immune response to SARS-CoV-2. Nearly every sample came with metadata listing a de-identified subject ID, COVID-19 status, age in years and sex. The dataset comprised deeply sampled blood TCRbeta repertoires from subjects exposed to, actively infected with, or recovered from COVID-19. Where available, HLA class I and class II types were obtained from metadata supplied by the sample provider rather than from assay-based typing. Samples were obtained from the ongoing ImmuneRACE study (first 160 participants) and from 1,200 or so subjects provided by 6 global collaborators.

Including cysteine and phenylalanine, the CDR3 has 12 amino acids. Of the read, only the CDR3 DNA is kept; its 36 bases are in frame from base 1. From a lookup of the germline V gene (reference sequence), CDR1 and CDR2 are MNHEY and SMNVEV. For this chain, trimming is 10 bases at the V end and 3 bases at the J end, and the number of junction bases without a gene match is 5. With respect to this clone: Its cognate antigen has yet to be identified. Per-base quality was not reported, and no clone a single base away is much larger than it.

Participants in the prospective study were enrolled through a virtual design, were aged 18 to 89 years, and lived in roughly 26 United States geographic areas. Cohort assignment in the prospective study relied on participant-reported clinical history from a screening survey and a study questionnaire. In the prospective study, mobile phlebotomists collected whole blood, serum and a nasopharyngeal or oropharyngeal swab from each participant. Prospective study participants could optionally give additional blood draws and questionnaires over an approximately two-month period. Before DNA extraction, prospective study blood samples were shipped either frozen or at room temperature. What the study reported, not specific to this receptor: The amount of clinical and demographic metadata varied by source and participant and was provided uncurated.

The immunoSEQ Assay, a bias-controlled multiplex PCR, was used to amplify TCRbeta CDR3 regions from genomic DNA. As for the authors' bioinformatics: Within the assay, amplification of reference gene primers was used to estimate how many nucleated cells each sample contained. To quantify the absolute abundance of each unique TCRbeta CDR3 rearrangement, sequence reads were collapsed and filtered. For each sample, productive Simpson clonality was calculated by taking the square root of Simpson's diversity index across productive rearrangements. Here the immuneACCESS table is served through TCRdb, limited to in-frame sequences with V and J called. Missing clones are a known gap in these copies; in checked studies unresolved V genes cover under half, and the rest lacks a known reason. The V and J calls and clone size are taken from that table; D and trimming were inferred from the DNA. The sample includes about 360,000 clones, with roughly 90% observed a single time. Roughly 2% of the sample lies in the top ten.

Material: PBMCs or T cells enriched from blood (not recorded which). The chain joins TRBV27 to TRBJ1-2; 7 nucleotides in the junction match TRBD1. The TCR sequence derives from a woman aged 35 to 49 with acute COVID-19. The DNA reads TGTGCCACCGCCGACAGGGACTATGGCTACACCTTC. Its translation is CATADRDYGYTF.